The entry that follows covers one T cell receptor beta chain sequence. The antigen is undetermined. V trimming: 1 base; J trimming: 0 bases; junction bases outside the gene matches: 7. The CDR3 is 18 amino acids. Germline CDR1 and CDR2: MDHEN and SYDVKM. This sample stems from a study of PD-1 blockade in mismatch repair-deficient tumors. Study-wide results and limits: Rapid post-treatment expansion, then contraction, generally preceding radiologic response, marked tumor-resident clones.

Here immunoSEQ multiplex PCR was the method, and the copy in TCRdb shows in-frame clones only, minus some. The sample carries over 30,000 clones, approximately 80% recorded once. The sample consisted of PBMCs, taken around 6 weeks after starting pembrolizumab. The sequence derives from an adult with mismatch repair-deficient cancer. The rearrangement uses TRBV28 and TRBJ2-1, with 9 bases fitting TRBD2. The CDR3, as DNA: TGTGCCAGCAGTTTATTGGTAGCGGGAGTTAGCTCCTACAATGAGCAGTTCTTC. Protein sequence: CASSLLVAGVSSYNEQFF.